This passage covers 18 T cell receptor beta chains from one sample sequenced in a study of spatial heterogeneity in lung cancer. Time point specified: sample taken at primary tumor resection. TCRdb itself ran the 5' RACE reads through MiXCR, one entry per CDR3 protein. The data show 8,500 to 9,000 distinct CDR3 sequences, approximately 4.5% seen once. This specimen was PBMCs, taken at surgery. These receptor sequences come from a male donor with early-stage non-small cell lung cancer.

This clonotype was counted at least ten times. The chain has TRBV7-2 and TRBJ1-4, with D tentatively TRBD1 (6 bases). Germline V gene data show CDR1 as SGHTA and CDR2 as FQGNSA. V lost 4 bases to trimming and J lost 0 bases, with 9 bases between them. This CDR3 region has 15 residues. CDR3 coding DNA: TGTGCCAGCAGCTCGGACAGCTCAACTAATGAAAAACTGTTTTTT. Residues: CASSSDSSTNEKLFF.

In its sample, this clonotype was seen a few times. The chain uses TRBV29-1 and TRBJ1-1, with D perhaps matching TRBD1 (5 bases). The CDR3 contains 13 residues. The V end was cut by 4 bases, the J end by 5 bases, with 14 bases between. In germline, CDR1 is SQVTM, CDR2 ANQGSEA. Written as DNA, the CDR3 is TGCAGCGTTGCGTCAGGGAGAGGGACTGAAGCTTTCTTT. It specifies CSVASGRGTEAFF.

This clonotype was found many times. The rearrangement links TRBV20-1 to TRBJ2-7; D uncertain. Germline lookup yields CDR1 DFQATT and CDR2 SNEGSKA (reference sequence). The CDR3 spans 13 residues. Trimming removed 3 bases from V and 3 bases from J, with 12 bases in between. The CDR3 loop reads CSASIEPYYEQYV. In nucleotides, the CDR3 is TGCAGTGCTAGTATCGAGCCTTACTACGAGCAGTACGTC.

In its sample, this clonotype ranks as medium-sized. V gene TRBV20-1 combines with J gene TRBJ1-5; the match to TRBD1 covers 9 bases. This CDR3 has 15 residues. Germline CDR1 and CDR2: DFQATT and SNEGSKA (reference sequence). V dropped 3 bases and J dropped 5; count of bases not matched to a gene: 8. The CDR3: CSAREPTGGYQPQHF. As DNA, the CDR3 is TGCAGTGCTAGGGAACCGACAGGGGGGTATCAGCCCCAGCATTTT.

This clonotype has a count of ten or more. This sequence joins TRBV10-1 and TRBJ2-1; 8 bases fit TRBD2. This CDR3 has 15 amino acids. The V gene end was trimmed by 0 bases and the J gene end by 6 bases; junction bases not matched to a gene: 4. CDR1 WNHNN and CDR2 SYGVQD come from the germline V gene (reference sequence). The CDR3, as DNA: TGCGCCAGCAGTGAGTCTCCCCTAGCGGGCAATGAGCAGTTCTTC. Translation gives CASSESPLAGNEQFF.

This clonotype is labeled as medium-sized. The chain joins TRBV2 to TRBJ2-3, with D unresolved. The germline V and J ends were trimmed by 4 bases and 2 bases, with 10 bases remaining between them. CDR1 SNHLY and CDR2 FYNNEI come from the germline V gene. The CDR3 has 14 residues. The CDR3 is CASSVWIFTDTQYF. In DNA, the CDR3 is TGTGCCAGCAGTGTTTGGATCTTCACAGATACGCAGTATTTT.

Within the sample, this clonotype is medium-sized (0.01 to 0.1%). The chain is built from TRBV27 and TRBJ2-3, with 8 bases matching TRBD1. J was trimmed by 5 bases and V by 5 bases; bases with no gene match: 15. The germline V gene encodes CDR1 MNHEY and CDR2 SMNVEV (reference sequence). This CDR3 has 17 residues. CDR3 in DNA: TGTGCCAGCAGTGCGACGACAGGGGCTTGGTGGGGAGATACGCAGTATTTT. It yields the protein CASSATTGAWWGDTQYF.

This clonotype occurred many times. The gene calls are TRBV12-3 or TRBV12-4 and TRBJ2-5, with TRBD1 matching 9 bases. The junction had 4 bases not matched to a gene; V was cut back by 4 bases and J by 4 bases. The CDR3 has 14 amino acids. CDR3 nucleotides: TGTGCCAGCAGTTCCGACAGGGGGGGAGAGACCCAGTACTTC. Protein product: CASSSDRGGETQYF.

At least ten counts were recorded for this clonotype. This CDR3 is CASSFKQGGHYGYTF. The CDR3 DNA reads TGTGCCAGCAGCTTTAAACAGGGGGGGCACTATGGCTACACCTTC. The chain carries TRBV7-2 and TRBJ1-2; 8 bases align to TRBD1. Trimming took 3 bases from V and 3 from J; bases not matched to a gene: 6. CDR3 length: 15 residues. In germline, CDR1 is SGHTA, CDR2 FQGNSA.

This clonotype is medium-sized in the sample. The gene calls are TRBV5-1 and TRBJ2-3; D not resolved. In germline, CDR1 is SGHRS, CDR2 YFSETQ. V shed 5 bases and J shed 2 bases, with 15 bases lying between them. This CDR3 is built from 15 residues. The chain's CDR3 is CASSETHGVTDTQYF. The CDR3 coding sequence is TGCGCCAGCAGTGAGACACACGGTGTCACAGATACGCAGTATTTT. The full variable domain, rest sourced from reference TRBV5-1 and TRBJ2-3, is KAGVTQTPRYLIKTRGQQVTLSCSPISGHRSVSWYQQTPGQGLQFLFEYFSETQRNKGNFPGRFSGRQFSNSRSEMNVSTLELGDSALYLCASSETHGVTDTQYFGPGTRLTVL.

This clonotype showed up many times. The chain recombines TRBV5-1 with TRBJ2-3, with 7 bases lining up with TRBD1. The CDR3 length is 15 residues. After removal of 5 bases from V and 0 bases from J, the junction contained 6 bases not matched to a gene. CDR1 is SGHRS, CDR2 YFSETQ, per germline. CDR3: CASSPDRASTDTQYF. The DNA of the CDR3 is TGCGCCAGCAGTCCTGACAGGGCTAGCACAGATACGCAGTATTTT.

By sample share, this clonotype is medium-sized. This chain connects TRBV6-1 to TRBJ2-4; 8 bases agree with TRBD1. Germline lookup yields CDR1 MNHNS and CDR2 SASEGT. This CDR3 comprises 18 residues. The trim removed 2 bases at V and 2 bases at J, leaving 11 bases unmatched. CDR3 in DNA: TGTGCCAGCAGTGAAAGGTGGGACAGGACTTGGACCAAAAACATTCAGTACTTC. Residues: CASSERWDRTWTKNIQYF.

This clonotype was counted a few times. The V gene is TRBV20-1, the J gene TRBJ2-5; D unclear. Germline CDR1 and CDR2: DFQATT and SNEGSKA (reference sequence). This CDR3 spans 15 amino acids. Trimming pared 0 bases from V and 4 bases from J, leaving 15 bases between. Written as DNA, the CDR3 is TGCAGTGCTAGAGATCCAGCTTCGCTCCCAGAGACCCAGTACTTC. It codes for CSARDPASLPETQYF.

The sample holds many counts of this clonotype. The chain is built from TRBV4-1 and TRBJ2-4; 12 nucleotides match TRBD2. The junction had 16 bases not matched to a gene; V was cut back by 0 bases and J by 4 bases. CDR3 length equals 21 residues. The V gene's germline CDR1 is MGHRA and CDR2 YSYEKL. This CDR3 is CASSQERLAGGQSISKNIQYF. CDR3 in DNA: TGCGCCAGCAGCCAAGAGCGGCTAGCGGGGGGGCAGTCCATATCTAAAAACATTCAGTACTTC.

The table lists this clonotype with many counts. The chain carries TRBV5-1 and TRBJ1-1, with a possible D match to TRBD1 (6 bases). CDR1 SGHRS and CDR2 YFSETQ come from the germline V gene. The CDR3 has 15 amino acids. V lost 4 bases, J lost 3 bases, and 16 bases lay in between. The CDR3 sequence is CASSLDRRRHTEAFF. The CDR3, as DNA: TGCGCCAGCAGCCTAGACAGGAGACGTCACACTGAAGCTTTCTTT.

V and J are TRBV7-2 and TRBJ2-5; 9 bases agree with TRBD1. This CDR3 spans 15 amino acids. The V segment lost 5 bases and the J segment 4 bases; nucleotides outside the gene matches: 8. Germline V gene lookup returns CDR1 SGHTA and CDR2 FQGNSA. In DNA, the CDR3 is TGTGCCAGCAGCAGCCCGGGACAGGGAGGAGAGACCCAGTACTTC. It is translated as CASSSPGQGGETQYF.

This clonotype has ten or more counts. CDR3 nucleotide sequence: TGTGCCAGCAGCTTAGGCAGGGGGAACACTGAAGCTTTCTTT. Translating gives CASSLGRGNTEAFF. The V gene is TRBV11-3, the J gene TRBJ1-1, with D perhaps matching TRBD1 (6 bases). The CDR3 is 14 residues long. V shed 1 base and J shed 1 base, with 7 bases lying between them. In germline, CDR1 is SGHNT, CDR2 YENEEA.

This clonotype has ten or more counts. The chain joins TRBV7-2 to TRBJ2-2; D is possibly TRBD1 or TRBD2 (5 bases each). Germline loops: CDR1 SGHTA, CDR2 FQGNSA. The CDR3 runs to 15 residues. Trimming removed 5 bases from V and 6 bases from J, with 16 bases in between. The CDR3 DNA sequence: TGTGCCAGCAGCCCGAGGGGATGGGGCGCCGGGGAGCTGTTTTTT. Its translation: CASSPRGWGAGELFF.